Below, 17 T cell receptor beta chains from the same sample are listed, as sequenced in a study of T cells in Graves' hyperthyroidism and ophthalmopathy (dated by TCRdb to between 2018 and 2020). Library preparation used multiplex PCR. The instrument was an Illumina HiSeq 2000. The TCR beta CDR3 regions were amplified from the RNA transcripts. The first round of RT-PCR for the TCR CDR3 was performed with the HTBI primer set and the Qiagen OneStep RT-PCR kit. Clones were called with MiXCR by TCRdb after fastp trimmed the public reads at Q25, and only in-frame beta chains were retained. Each entry is one CDR3 protein sequence, shown with its most common DNA and genes. The sample table holds over 250,000 distinct CDR3 sequences, of which roughly 13% were seen once. The ten top clones hold roughly 35% of the sample. The sample taken for sequencing was blood. Every receptor here comes from a woman aged 40 to 50 with Graves' ophthalmopathy.

This clonotype was picked up many times. This chain uses TRBV28 with TRBJ2-7, with TRBD1 as a possible D gene (6 bases). V was shortened by 3 bases and J by 5 bases, with 14 bases between the two germline ends. The CDR3 is made up of 14 amino acids. Germline CDR1 MDHEN, CDR2 SYDVKM. The CDR3 loop reads CASSLPGVKHEQYF. The CDR3 nucleotides read TGTGCCAGCAGTTTGCCAGGGGTGAAGCACGAGCAGTACTTC. The full variable domain, completed using reference TRBV28 and TRBJ2-7, is DVKVTQSSRYLVKRTGEKVFLECVQDMDHENMFWYRQDPGLGLRLIYFSYDVKMKEKGDIPEGYSVSREKKERFSLILESASTNQTSMYLCASSLPGVKHEQYFGPGTRLTVT.

V is TRBV6-2 or TRBV6-3 and J is TRBJ2-5, with a tentative D call TRBD1 (7 bases). Germline assignment: CDR1 MNHEY and CDR2 SVGEGT. V lost 2 bases, J lost 7 bases, and 11 bases lay in between. The CDR3 has 13 residues. CDR3 in DNA: TGTGCCAGCAGTTACGCGCAGGGGGGGACCCAGTACTTC. This sequence encodes CASSYAQGGTQYF.

This clonotype appeared a single time. The chain has TRBV16 and TRBJ2-6; 9 bases match TRBD1. The CDR3 spans 15 residues. V was pared by 2 bases and J by 4 bases, with 0 bases of the junction left unmatched. CDR1 and CDR2 (germline): KGHSY, FQNENV. In DNA form, the CDR3 reads TGTGCCAGCAGCCAAGACAGGGGGGGGGCCAACGTCCTGACTTTC. Translation gives CASSQDRGGANVLTF. The entire variable domain, with the rest obtained from reference TRBV16 and TRBJ2-6, is as follows: GEEVAQTPKHLVRGEGQKAKLYCAPIKGHSYVFWYQQVLKNEFKFLISFQNENVFDETGMPKERFSAKCLPNSPCSLEIQATKLEDSAVYFCASSQDRGGANVLTFGAGSRLTVL.

At least ten counts were recorded for this clonotype. This chain uses TRBV29-1 with TRBJ2-5; perhaps D is TRBD1 or TRBD2 (6 bases each). This CDR3 comprises 15 residues. Deletions cut 0 bases from V and 5 bases from J, with 16 bases between. In germline, CDR1 is SQVTM, CDR2 ANQGSEA. CDR3 nucleotides: TGCAGCGTTGAAGATCAGCTAGAAGGGGGGGAGACCCAGTACTTC. Translated, it gives CSVEDQLEGGETQYF.

In this sample, this clonotype turned up a few times. The chain combines TRBV3-1 with TRBJ2-5; 10 bases map to TRBD1. The J segment lost 5 bases and the V segment lost 3 bases, leaving 9 bases of the junction unmatched. Germline assignment: CDR1 LGHDT and CDR2 YNNKEL (reference sequence). This CDR3 spans 16 amino acids. CDR3 bases: TGTGCCAGCAGCCAGCCGGGACAGGGGCCTTGGGAGACCCAGTACTTC. Protein sequence: CASSQPGQGPWETQYF.

This clonotype was seen more than once but under ten times. The rearrangement joins TRBV4-1 to TRBJ2-2; D remains ambiguous. Trimming removed 0 bases from V and 6 bases from J, with 8 bases in between. There are 14 residues in the CDR3. Germline values: CDR1 MGHRA, CDR2 YSYEKL. CDR3 coding DNA: TGCGCCAGCAGCCAAGAGTGGGTCCCCGGGGAGCTGTTTTTT. Translation gives CASSQEWVPGELFF.

This clonotype was seen a handful of times. The chain uses TRBV6-1 and TRBJ1-6; 9 nucleotides match TRBD1. Looked up from germline, CDR1 is MNHNS and CDR2 is SASEGT. V shed 7 bases and J 10 bases; nucleotides not matched to a gene: 11. The CDR3 runs to 15 residues. For the CDR3, the DNA is TGTGCCAGCACCCGAGAGGGGACAGGGACCTCACCCCTCCACTTT. Its translation: CASTREGTGTSPLHF.

This clonotype has ten or more counts. This chain connects TRBV7-2 to TRBJ1-2; D unclear. V gave up 5 bases and J gave up 4 bases, with 20 bases separating them. The CDR3 totals 16 residues. The germline gives CDR1 SGHTA, CDR2 FQGNSA. The CDR3 DNA follows: TGTGCCAGCAGCGACCGGAACTTTAGGGTCGGCTATGGCTACACCTTC. Its translation is CASSDRNFRVGYGYTF.

This clonotype showed up many times. The chain uses TRBV28 and TRBJ1-5; no definite D call. The germline V gene encodes CDR1 MDHEN and CDR2 SYDVKM. With 6 bases removed from V and 3 bases from J, the gap between germline ends came to 15 bases. The CDR3 has 15 residues. Written as DNA, the CDR3 is TGTGCCAGCAGCCTTCTCCGGGAGACCAATCAGCCCCAGCATTTT. This codes for CASSLLRETNQPQHF. Full variable domain (rest looked up from reference TRBV28 and TRBJ1-5): DVKVTQSSRYLVKRTGEKVFLECVQDMDHENMFWYRQDPGLGLRLIYFSYDVKMKEKGDIPEGYSVSREKKERFSLILESASTNQTSMYLCASSLLRETNQPQHFGDGTRLSIL.

In this sample, this clonotype turned up a few times. This chain connects TRBV18 to TRBJ1-2; no reliable D call. V lost 2 bases and J lost 7, with 17 bases in between. Germline V gives CDR1 KGHSH, CDR2 LQKENI. The CDR3 loop spans 15 amino acids. The CDR3 loop reads CASSPEFGMTGGYTF. The CDR3 region has the DNA TGTGCCAGCTCACCAGAGTTTGGGATGACGGGTGGCTACACCTTC. Full variable domain (outside the CDR3, taken from reference TRBV18 and TRBJ1-2): NAGVMQNPRHLVRRRGQEARLRCSPMKGHSHVYWYRQLPEEGLKFMVYLQKENIIDESGMPKERFSAEFPKEGPSILRIQQVVRGDSAAYFCASSPEFGMTGGYTFGSGTRLTVV.

The CDR3 sequence is CASSQEGVRLFF. Written as DNA, the CDR3 is TGCGCCAGCAGCCAAGAAGGAGTACGACTGTTTTTT. This rearrangement joins TRBV4-1 to TRBJ1-4; D ambiguous. Germline V CDR1 and CDR2: MGHRA, YSYEKL. Trimming left V 0 bases short and J 13 bases short, with 9 bases between. There are 12 residues in the CDR3.

In its sample, this clonotype was seen many times. The chain employs TRBV28 and TRBJ2-1; no reliable D call. The CDR3 is made up of 14 amino acids. Between the trimmed V and J ends, which lost 3 bases and 4 bases, there was a span of 10 bases. Germline V gene lookup returns CDR1 MDHEN and CDR2 SYDVKM. In DNA form, the CDR3 reads TGTGCCAGCAGTTTTACCAGATCGTACAATGAGCAGTTCTTC. Its translation is CASSFTRSYNEQFF.

Of note for this clonotype: A clone one base away is much larger, so this may be a read error. A read error is likely, as this CDR3 ends without the conserved phenylalanine or tryptophan. The rearrangement links TRBV20-1 to TRBJ2-1; 9 bases fit TRBD2. CDR3 length: 17 amino acids. V lost 4 bases and J lost 7; bases outside the gene matches: 17. Looked up from germline, CDR1 is DFQATT and CDR2 is SNEGSKA (reference sequence). CDR3 region: CSAKVGERGAPGNEQFL. Here the CDR3 DNA reads TGCAGTGCTAAGGTCGGCGAGCGGGGGGCTCCGGGGAATGAGCAGTTCCTC.

Many counts were recorded for this clonotype. This chain links TRBV28 with TRBJ1-2; no clear D. The CDR3 loop spans 13 amino acids. The V end was cut by 6 bases, the J end by 4 bases, with 12 bases between. Germline V gene sequence: CDR1 MDHEN, CDR2 SYDVKM. CDR3 sequence (DNA): TGTGCCAGCAGGGATCGCCTCCTCTATGGCTACACCTTC. Its translation: CASRDRLLYGYTF.

This clonotype came up many times. The genes are TRBV5-1 and TRBJ2-7; D possibly matches TRBD1 or TRBD2 (5 bases each). V was pared by 0 bases and J by 3 bases, with 13 bases between. The CDR3 has 15 amino acids. Germline values: CDR1 SGHRS, CDR2 YFSETQ. The CDR3 loop reads CASSLEGTHLYEQYF. In DNA form, the CDR3 reads TGCGCCAGCAGCTTGGAGGGGACCCACCTCTACGAGCAGTACTTC. The full variable domain, rest sourced from reference TRBV5-1 and TRBJ2-7, is KAGVTQTPRYLIKTRGQQVTLSCSPISGHRSVSWYQQTPGQGLQFLFEYFSETQRNKGNFPGRFSGRQFSNSRSEMNVSTLELGDSALYLCASSLEGTHLYEQYFGPGTRLTVT.

The J gene is TRBJ1-4, the V gene TRBV6-1; tentatively, D is TRBD1 (5 bases). V shed 6 bases and J shed 7 bases, with 12 bases lying between them. The CDR3 covers 13 residues. The germline V gene encodes CDR1 MNHNS and CDR2 SASEGT. Here the CDR3 reads CASSQGVSEKLFF. For the CDR3, the DNA is TGTGCCAGCAGCCAGGGTGTATCTGAAAAACTGTTTTTT.

V and J are TRBV24-1 and TRBJ1-4; 7 nucleotides agree with TRBD1. V shed 10 bases, J shed 8 bases, and the junction held 6 bases outside the gene matches. The CDR3 is made up of 12 amino acids. Per germline, CDR1 KGHDR and CDR2 SFDVKD. Here the CDR3 reads CATTGVLEKLFF. CDR3 DNA sequence: TGTGCCACTACAGGGGTTTTAGAAAAACTGTTTTTT.